The 14 T cell receptor beta chains below come from one sample, sequenced in a study of read filtering for tumor transcriptome and immune sequencing. From approximately 430 ng of RNA, a library with molecular barcoded alpha/delta and beta/gamma adaptors was made. TCRdb recomputed calls from the reads with MiXCR, one row per CDR3 protein. The table shows over 80,000 distinct CDR3 sequences, with about 12% occurring only once. The sequencing sample was made of a population of CD138-negative cells sorted from bone marrow. The receptors stem from a donor aged 40 or older with multiple myeloma.

This clonotype was recorded many times. This rearrangement joins TRBV6-5 to TRBJ2-7; D possibly matches TRBD1 or TRBD2 (5 bases each). The V gene lost 5 bases and the J gene lost 2 bases, with 16 bases spanning the gap. The CDR3 runs to 15 residues. Germline V gene data show CDR1 as MNHEY and CDR2 as SVGAGI. The CDR3 DNA reads TGTGCCAGCAGTCTCCCGCCCGGGGCTCCCTACGAGCAGTACTTC. Its protein is CASSLPPGAPYEQYF.

This clonotype was found a few times. The chain has TRBV7-9 and TRBJ2-1; 12 positions agree with TRBD2. The CDR3 is 15 amino acids. Germline CDR1 reads SEHNR; CDR2 reads FQNEAQ (reference sequence). J was trimmed by 9 bases and V by 5 bases; bases with no gene match: 8. The CDR3, as DNA: TGTGCCAGCAGCCCTTGGACTAGCGGGATGGGTGAGCAGTTCTTC. It translates to CASSPWTSGMGEQFF.

In its sample, this clonotype was seen many times. The CDR3 reads CSASDPIGNTQYF. The CDR3 nucleotides read TGCAGTGCTAGTGACCCGATTGGGAACACCCAGTACTTC. This chain uses TRBV20-1 with TRBJ2-5; D is unclear. Per the germline V gene, CDR1 is DFQATT and CDR2 is SNEGSKA (reference sequence). The V end lost 3 bases, the J end lost 8 bases, and 16 bases lay between the germline ends. This CDR3 spans 13 amino acids.

This chain joins TRBV11-1 and TRBJ2-2; the D gene is possibly TRBD2 (6 bases). Per germline, CDR1 SGHAT and CDR2 FQDESV (reference sequence). The CDR3 is 15 amino acids. The germline V and J ends were trimmed by 7 bases and 3 bases, with 15 bases remaining between them. CDR3 amino acids: CASKSRIADTGELFF. CDR3 nucleotide sequence: TGTGCCAGCAAATCCAGAATAGCGGACACCGGGGAGCTGTTTTTT.

In the case of this clonotype: It may be a read error: a sequence one base away is much more abundant. As DNA, the CDR3 is TGCGCCAGCAGCTTTCCGGGGGGCTACAAGGAGCAGTTCTTC. Protein: CASSFPGGYKEQFF. The chain uses TRBV5-1 and TRBJ2-1, with D tentatively TRBD2 (7 bases). CDR3 length: 14 residues. Germline CDR1 is SGHRS and CDR2 is YFSETQ.

This clonotype has a count of ten or more. The chain recombines TRBV19 with TRBJ2-5, with 8 bases that match TRBD2. Germline values: CDR1 LNHDA, CDR2 SQIVND (reference sequence). CDR3 length equals 17 residues. Trimming removed 9 bases from V and 3 bases from J; junction bases left unmatched: 18. The CDR3 DNA reads as TGTGCCAGGCCCCCCAGGGGCCTAGCGGGTACAAAAGAGACCCAGTACTTC. The encoded protein is CARPPRGLAGTKETQYF.

This clonotype was seen ten or more times. The chain combines TRBV5-1 with TRBJ2-6, with 7 bases lining up with TRBD1. The CDR3 runs to 19 residues. V was clipped by 4 bases and J by 4 bases; unmatched bases: 17. CDR1 is SGHRS and CDR2 is YFSETQ in the germline V gene. DNA for the CDR3: TGCGCCAGCAGCATTAGGGACAGTCTTAGTAATCTAGGGGCCAACGTCCTGACTTTC. This encodes CASSIRDSLSNLGANVLTF.

In this sample, this clonotype turned up many times. The chain has TRBV6-6 and TRBJ2-7; D may be TRBD1 (6 bases). Germline V CDR1 and CDR2: MNHNY, SVGAGI (reference sequence). The CDR3 spans 13 residues. V lost 5 bases and J lost 4, with 12 bases in between. CDR3 sequence (DNA): TGTGCCAGCAGTGAACAGGGATCTTACGAGCAGTACTTC. Translating it yields CASSEQGSYEQYF.

Ten or more counts support this clonotype. The J gene is TRBJ2-5, the V gene TRBV18; D perhaps matches TRBD2 (5 bases). The CDR3 spans 13 residues. Trimming pared 8 bases from V and 3 bases from J, leaving 13 bases between. Germline V lookup: CDR1 KGHSH, CDR2 LQKENI. This chain's CDR3 is CASHGVGEETQYF. The CDR3 DNA is TGTGCCAGCCATGGTGTGGGAGAAGAGACCCAGTACTTC.

As regards this clonotype: A much larger clone lies one base from this, so it may be a read error. The gene calls are TRBV7-3 and TRBJ1-5; 7 bases match TRBD1. This CDR3 has 15 amino acids. In germline, CDR1 is SGHTA, CDR2 FQGTGA. The CDR3 DNA sequence: TGTGCCAGCAGCTTAGGCAGGGGGTCAGGGCAGCCCCGGCATTTT. It translates to CASSLGRGSGQPRHF.

Many counts were recorded for this clonotype. This sequence joins TRBV29-1 and TRBJ2-2, with TRBD2 matching over 12 bases. The germline gives CDR1 SQVTM, CDR2 ANQGSEA. The CDR3 contains 18 residues. V lost 6 bases and J lost 5; bases outside the gene matches: 16. For the CDR3, the DNA is TGCAGCGTCCCCAAGAGTAGACTAGCGGGAGTAGGAACCGGGGAGCTGTTTTTT. Translating gives CSVPKSRLAGVGTGELFF.

This clonotype appeared a few times. A clone one base away is much larger, so this may be a read error. V gene TRBV6-5 combines with J gene TRBJ2-1, with 7 bases aligning to TRBD2. This CDR3 has 15 residues. The V gene's germline CDR1 is MNHEY and CDR2 SVGAGI. The J segment lost 10 bases and the V segment lost 5 bases, leaving 14 bases of the junction unmatched. This chain's CDR3 is CASSELPGGSKEQFF. DNA of the CDR3: TGTGCCAGCAGTGAGCTACCGGGAGGCTCCAAGGAGCAGTTCTTC.

Turning to this clonotype: This may come from a read error, since a much larger clone is one base off. The chain links TRBV7-2 to TRBJ1-5, with 7 bases aligning to TRBD1. Germline CDR1 and CDR2: SGHTA and FQGNSA. The trim removed 5 bases at V and 6 bases at J, leaving 7 bases unmatched. The CDR3 extends over 14 amino acids. CDR3 region: CASSMGQPSQPQHF. In nucleotides, the CDR3 is TGTGCCAGCAGCATGGGACAGCCAAGTCAGCCCCAGCATTTT.

The table lists this clonotype with many counts. The chain recombines TRBV7-9 with TRBJ2-3; 7 bases are a match to TRBD1. This CDR3 region has 18 residues. CDR1 SEHNR and CDR2 FQNEAQ come from the germline V gene (reference sequence). The V gene end was trimmed by 5 bases and the J gene end by 0 bases; junction bases not matched to a gene: 14. CDR3 DNA sequence: TGTGCCAGCAGCCGAAGAAATGACAGGGCCTCTAGCACAGATACGCAGTATTTT. It codes for CASSRRNDRASSTDTQYF.